One and the same sample provided the 5 T cell receptor beta chains below, sequenced in a study of OX40 agonist ivuxolimab in advanced cancers. Receptors were amplified or captured by the immunoSEQ multiplex PCR assay. TCRdb took this table from immuneACCESS and kept in-frame rearrangements with V and J called. Such tables lack part of the clones; where checked against another copy, unresolved V genes explain under half of the gap, and the rest is unexplained. This sample holds over 65,000 clones; 86% were observed only once. Jointly, the top ten make up 6.5% of the sample. Here the sequenced sample was CD4+ or CD8+ T cells sorted from blood, taken in a trial of the OX40 agonist ivuxolimab. Source of these receptors: an adult with an advanced solid tumor such as melanoma, head and neck, liver or kidney cancer.

The chain couples TRBV7-2 to TRBJ2-2; D perhaps matches TRBD1 (6 bases). This CDR3 comprises 13 residues. Germline CDR1 is SGHTA and CDR2 is FQGNSA. With 8 bases removed from V and 5 bases from J, the gap between germline ends came to 12 bases. Here the CDR3 DNA reads TGTGCCAGCTCCGCAGGGGTGACCGGGGAGCTGTTTTTT. Amino acid sequence: CASSAGVTGELFF.

The chain couples TRBV6-1 to TRBJ2-4, with a weak D call TRBD2 (5 bases). CDR3 length: 12 amino acids. Germline V gene sequence: CDR1 MNHNS, CDR2 SASEGT. Trimming took off 9 bases at V and 1 base at J, with 7 bases between the two ends. In DNA, the CDR3 is TGTGCCAGTAGGGAGGCCAAAAACATTCAGTACTTC. This encodes CASREAKNIQYF.

In regard to this clone: At one boundary the junction diverges from the germline segment, which might be a read error. V and J are TRBV6-5 and TRBJ1-4; weak D call: TRBD1 (6 bases). This CDR3 is 15 amino acids long. Germline V gene data show CDR1 as MNHEY and CDR2 as SVGAGI. This CDR3 reads CASRYYRETNEKLFF. The DNA for the CDR3 is TGTGCCAGCAGATACTACAGGGAAACTAATGAAAAACTGTTTTTT.

The chain's CDR3 is CASSLDWGQNTEAFF. The CDR3 DNA reads as TGTGCCAGCAGCCTCGACTGGGGGCAGAACACTGAAGCTTTCTTT. The V call is TRBV5-4, the J call TRBJ1-1; D perhaps matches TRBD1 (6 bases). The CDR3 runs 15 residues. Germline V gene lookup returns CDR1 SGHNT and CDR2 YYREEE (reference sequence). V lost 4 bases and J 1 base, leaving 14 bases between the germline ends.

V usage is TRBV13 and J usage is TRBJ2-5; TRBD2 matches at 11 bases. Germline V gene sequence: CDR1 PRHDT, CDR2 FYEKMQ (reference sequence). CDR3 length equals 16 residues. The trim removed 5 bases at V and 2 bases at J, leaving 7 bases unmatched. The CDR3 sequence: CASSKNSGGVQETQYF. The CDR3 coding sequence is TGTGCCAGCAGCAAAAATAGCGGGGGGGTTCAAGAGACCCAGTACTTC.